Reported below is one T cell receptor beta chain. The antigen is not known. Template-switching 5'RACE yielded the TCR cDNA; a universal primer site and UMIs were added in the process. Each CDR3 protein gets one entry after TCRdb re-called the 5' RACE reads with MiXCR. The sample consists of under 600,000 distinct CDR3 sequences, roughly 14% of them appearing once. This sample is drawn from a study of T cells after yellow fever vaccination. Findings and caveats of the study: Reappearance after the booster was seen for most primary-vaccination clones, at roughly 96% CD4 and more than 80% CD8. Peak timing came faster in the weaker secondary response, day 5 versus 15.

This sequence was found in a young man who received the YFV17D yellow fever vaccine. Sample: PBMCs, taken on the day of the yellow fever booster vaccination.

The CDR3 bases are TGCAGCGTTGAAGATCAAGGTGATACGCAGTATTTT. Amino acid sequence: CSVEDQGDTQYF. The rearrangement joins TRBV29-1 to TRBJ2-3; no firm D call. This CDR3 is 12 amino acids long. CDR1 and CDR2 from the germline V gene are SQVTM and ANQGSEA. V was shortened by 0 bases and J by 6 bases, with 7 bases between the two germline ends.